The 25 T cell receptor beta chains below come from one sample, sequenced in a study of shared T cell receptors in the human thymus. Profiled with immunoSEQ multiplex PCR; TCRdb holds only in-frame clones, not every one. The sample comprises roughly 710,000 clones, around 85% of which are singletons, and around 0.01% rests with the top ten. A further study also used this sample, focusing on human thymus T cells.

The sequencing input was thymocytes. Receptors were obtained from a girl in the first two years of life with a congenital heart defect.

This chain links TRBV9 with TRBJ2-1; the match to TRBD2 covers 15 bases. The CDR3 spans 21 residues. The V and J ends lost 0 bases and 5 bases, in that order; junction bases with no gene match: 15. CDR1 and CDR2 from the germline V gene are SGDLS and YYNGEE. The CDR3 is CASSVEFGTSGGYYQNNEQFF. As DNA, the CDR3 is TGTGCCAGCAGCGTAGAGTTTGGGACTAGCGGGGGGTACTACCAGAACAATGAGCAGTTCTTC.

This clone was picked up a small number of times. The gene calls are TRBV6-5 and TRBJ1-2; maybe TRBD1 (5 bases). The germline gives CDR1 MNHEY, CDR2 SVGAGI. This CDR3 comprises 15 residues. V shed 6 bases and J shed 4 bases, with 18 bases lying between them. CDR3 coding DNA: TGTGCCAGCAGCCGCGGGGGGGGACGACTCTATGGCTACACCTTC. Its translation is CASSRGGGRLYGYTF.

This chain links TRBV19 with TRBJ2-1; the match to TRBD1 covers 8 bases. After removal of 1 base from V and 8 bases from J, the junction contained 10 bases not matched to a gene. This CDR3 spans 16 amino acids. The germline CDR1 and CDR2 sequences are LNHDA and SQIVND (reference sequence). The CDR3 protein is CASSIAATGGHDEQFF. CDR3 nucleotides: TGTGCCAGTAGTATAGCGGCTACAGGGGGGCACGATGAGCAGTTCTTC.

This clone appeared once. The rearrangement links TRBV19 to TRBJ1-2, with a tentative D call TRBD1 (6 bases). The length of the CDR3 is 14 residues. V was pared by 4 bases and J by 4 bases, with 13 bases between. Per the germline V gene, CDR1 is LNHDA and CDR2 is SQIVND (reference sequence). CDR3 sequence reads: CASSTIQGPYGYTF. CDR3 in DNA: TGTGCCAGTAGTACCATTCAGGGGCCCTATGGCTACACCTTC.

The V and J genes are TRBV15 and TRBJ1-4; D unresolved. The CDR3 runs to 19 residues. Trimming removed 5 bases from V and 0 bases from J, with 22 bases in between. Germline V CDR1 and CDR2: LNHNV, YYDKDF (reference sequence). As DNA, the CDR3 is TGTGCCACCAGCGGTTACAAGCGCTCAAATCCGGCAACTAATGAAAAACTGTTTTTT. Its translation: CATSGYKRSNPATNEKLFF.

This clone showed up just a few times. The chain couples TRBV6-4 to TRBJ2-3; possibly TRBD1 for D (5 bases). The V gene lost 3 bases and the J gene lost 5 bases, with 12 bases spanning the gap. This CDR3 has 14 amino acids. Germline values: CDR1 MRHNA, CDR2 SNTAGT. Written as DNA, the CDR3 is TGTGCCAGCAGTGAGGGGCTAGAGGAAGATACGCAGTATTTT. Its protein is CASSEGLEEDTQYF.

About this clone: The sample has other DNA sequences that encode this CDR3 too. The rearrangement uses TRBV7-6 and TRBJ2-2; a possible D gene is TRBD1 (7 bases). V gave up 1 base and J gave up 4 bases, with 10 bases separating them. This CDR3 spans 15 amino acids. Germline lookup yields CDR1 SGHVS and CDR2 FNYEAQ. This chain's CDR3 is CASSLGQGGTGELFF. CDR3 coding DNA: TGTGCCAGCAGCTTAGGGCAGGGGGGCACCGGGGAGCTGTTTTTT.

This clone showed up just once. This CDR3 is CASSLAAPTCGTGLSPLHF. For the CDR3, the DNA is TGTGCCAGCAGCTTAGCGGCACCAACGTGCGGGACAGGGCTATCACCCCTCCACTTT. The J gene is TRBJ1-6, the V gene TRBV7-8, with 9 bases fitting TRBD1. After removal of 0 bases from V and 10 bases from J, the junction contained 16 bases not matched to a gene. This CDR3 has 19 residues. Germline assignment: CDR1 SGHVS and CDR2 FQNEAQ.

This chain connects TRBV28 to TRBJ1-1, with D perhaps matching TRBD1 (6 bases). CDR3 length equals 19 residues. Trimming removed 5 bases from V and 3 bases from J, with 28 bases in between. Germline CDR1 MDHEN, CDR2 SYDVKM. The CDR3 loop reads CASSDLDRPRGFADTEAFF. For the CDR3, the DNA is TGTGCCAGCAGTGATCTTGACAGGCCAAGGGGGTTCGCGGACACTGAAGCTTTCTTT.

The chain uses TRBV28 and TRBJ1-1, with D possibly matching TRBD1 (5 bases). The CDR3 is 15 residues long. V gave up 2 bases and J gave up 7 bases, with 17 bases separating them. In germline, CDR1 is MDHEN, CDR2 SYDVKM. The CDR3, as DNA: TGTGCCAGCAGTTTACTTCTTAACAGGCAACTTGAAGCTTTCTTT. This codes for CASSLLLNRQLEAFF.

This chain links TRBV14 with TRBJ1-1, with D hard to call. This CDR3 comprises 14 residues. V was trimmed by 3 bases and J by 5 bases, leaving 13 bases between them. Looked up from germline, CDR1 is SGHDN and CDR2 is FVKESK. CDR3: CASSHLLGGTEAFF. CDR3 sequence (DNA): TGTGCCAGCAGCCATCTCCTGGGAGGGACTGAAGCTTTCTTT.

V usage is TRBV5-1 and J usage is TRBJ2-7; 7 nucleotides align to TRBD2. V lost 4 bases and J lost 2; bases outside the gene matches: 6. This CDR3 has 14 residues. Germline V gives CDR1 SGHRS, CDR2 YFSETQ. This CDR3 is CASSRASGTYEQYF. CDR3 bases: TGCGCCAGCAGCCGGGCTAGCGGAACCTACGAGCAGTACTTC.

This chain uses TRBV7-2 with TRBJ1-2; 7 nucleotides line up with TRBD1. CDR3 length equals 16 residues. From germline, CDR1 is SGHTA and CDR2 FQGNSA. Trimming at V came to 2 bases and at J to 3 bases, leaving 9 bases not matched to a gene. The CDR3 protein is CASSLNTPTGDYGYTF. CDR3 in DNA: TGTGCCAGCAGCTTAAACACACCCACAGGGGACTATGGCTACACCTTC. The full variable domain, in which reference TRBV7-2 and TRBJ1-2 provide the parts outside the CDR3, is GAGVSQSPSNKVTEKGKDVELRCDPISGHTALYWYRQSLGQGLEFLIYFQGNSAPDKSGLPSDRFSAERTGGSVSTLTIQRTQQEDSAVYLCASSLNTPTGDYGYTFGSGTRLTVV.

This chain connects TRBV7-2 to TRBJ2-5, with a tentative D call TRBD1 (5 bases). This CDR3 spans 15 amino acids. Trimming took 5 bases from V and 4 from J, leaving 17 bases between them. Germline loops: CDR1 SGHTA, CDR2 FQGNSA. The CDR3 nucleotides read TGTGCCAGCAGCGCAGGGATGTGGGCAGGAGAGACCCAGTACTTC. Its protein is CASSAGMWAGETQYF.

The gene calls are TRBV4-1 and TRBJ2-2; D ambiguous. With 1 base removed from V and 4 bases from J, the gap between germline ends came to 16 bases. Germline V gene lookup returns CDR1 MGHRA and CDR2 YSYEKL. The CDR3 runs to 17 residues. CDR3 bases: TGCGCCAGCAGCCAAGCCCGATGGAGTTATATCACCGGGGAGCTGTTTTTT. Its translation is CASSQARWSYITGELFF.

The genes are TRBV6-1 and TRBJ2-3; D remains ambiguous. The V end lost 6 bases, the J end lost 2 bases, and 12 bases lay between the germline ends. The germline CDR1 and CDR2 sequences are MNHNS and SASEGT. This CDR3 contains 14 residues. The DNA of the CDR3 is TGTGCCAGCAGGCCCAGGATTCTCACAGATACGCAGTATTTT. This encodes CASRPRILTDTQYF.

This clone was seen a handful of times. V gene TRBV9 combines with J gene TRBJ2-1; the match to TRBD2 covers 8 bases. The germline V gene has CDR1 SGDLS and CDR2 YYNGEE. The CDR3 has 18 amino acids. V gave up 3 bases and J gave up 1 base; unmatched junction bases: 12. The CDR3 loop reads CASSAAVLSGGSYNEQFF. The CDR3 region has the DNA TGTGCCAGCAGCGCGGCCGTTTTAAGCGGGGGTTCCTACAATGAGCAGTTCTTC.

V is TRBV29-1 and J is TRBJ2-3, with 11 bases identical to TRBD1. The CDR3 is 20 residues long. V lost 1 base and J lost 1; bases outside the gene matches: 16. Germline assignment: CDR1 SQVTM and CDR2 ANQGSEA. The CDR3 DNA follows: TGCAGCGTTGAAGTGTTATGTATGGGACAGGGGGTTAAGGGCACAGATACGCAGTATTTT. Encoded protein: CSVEVLCMGQGVKGTDTQYF.

The chain employs TRBV5-8 and TRBJ1-2; no clear D gene. Germline CDR1 is SGHTS and CDR2 is YDEGEE. The V end was cut by 6 bases, the J end by 8 bases, with 14 bases between. The CDR3 contains 12 residues. Here the CDR3 reads CASTTARVGYTF. The CDR3, as DNA: TGTGCCAGCACCACCGCCCGGGTAGGCTACACCTTC.

This clone was picked up one time. The chain carries TRBV6-5 and TRBJ2-5; D is unclear. V gave up 0 bases and J gave up 7 bases, with 9 bases separating them. The CDR3 extends over 13 amino acids. CDR1 is MNHEY and CDR2 is SVGAGI in the germline V gene. CDR3 loop: CASSYSSRGTQYF. CDR3 DNA sequence: TGTGCCAGCAGTTACTCGAGCCGAGGGACCCAGTACTTC.

The chain employs TRBV10-2 and TRBJ2-3, with TRBD2 as a possible D gene (6 bases). Germline CDR1 reads WSHSY; CDR2 reads SAAADI. V lost 7 bases to trimming and J lost 4 bases, with 12 bases between them. This CDR3 comprises 13 residues. This CDR3 is CASMGGSADTQYF. CDR3 in DNA: TGCGCCAGCATGGGGGGATCCGCAGATACGCAGTATTTT.

The DNA for the CDR3 is TGTGCCAGCAGTCGGATCGGGGCGGGGACCGCTAACTATGGCTACACCTTC. The encoded protein is CASSRIGAGTANYGYTF. The rearrangement joins TRBV5-4 to TRBJ1-2; D is perhaps TRBD1 (5 bases). Trimming removed 5 bases at V and 0 bases at J, with 20 bases between. Germline loops: CDR1 SGHNT, CDR2 YYREEE (reference sequence). This CDR3 is built from 17 residues.

The J gene is TRBJ2-2, the V gene TRBV27; TRBD1 matches at 9 bases. Germline assignment: CDR1 MNHEY and CDR2 SMNVEV (reference sequence). J was trimmed by 3 bases and V by 7 bases; bases with no gene match: 3. This CDR3 has 14 amino acids. Here the CDR3 reads CASTRTGDTGELFF. As DNA, the CDR3 is TGTGCCAGCACACGGACAGGGGACACCGGGGAGCTGTTTTTT.

This chain connects TRBV10-3 to TRBJ1-6; no clear D gene. The CDR3 runs 13 residues. The V end lost 10 bases, the J end lost 5 bases, and 12 bases lay between the germline ends. In germline, CDR1 is ENHRY, CDR2 SYGVKD. The CDR3 loop reads CAKTGMHNSPLHF. The DNA of the CDR3 is TGTGCCAAGACCGGGATGCATAATTCACCCCTCCACTTT.

The chain joins TRBV5-1 to TRBJ2-6, with TRBD1 matching over 7 bases. Germline V gives CDR1 SGHRS, CDR2 YFSETQ. Trimming took 0 bases from V and 0 from J; bases not matched to a gene: 6. This CDR3 region has 18 residues. CDR3 sequence: CASSLETGSNSGANVLTF. CDR3 DNA: TGCGCCAGCAGCTTGGAGACAGGGAGCAACTCTGGGGCCAACGTCCTGACTTTC.